This T cell receptor beta chain came from a study of blood T cell repertoires in COVID-19 (dated by TCRdb to between 2020 and 2021). The study in broad terms: Samples from collaborators originated in the United States, Italy and Spain and spanned both the acute and convalescent phases of COVID-19. The repertoires were released in a freely available public database meant as a resource for research on the immune response to SARS-CoV-2. Where available, HLA class I and class II types were taken from metadata supplied by the sample provider and were not determined by assay-based typing. Samples came from the ongoing ImmuneRACE study (first 160 participants) plus 1,254 subjects from 6 global collaborators. The sample metadata nearly always contained a de-identified subject ID, COVID-19 status, age in years and sex. The material from the prospective study consisted of cDNA or gDNA derived from T cells, B-cell-depleted T cells, or PBMCs. Deeply sampled blood TCRbeta repertoires from subjects exposed to, actively infected with, or recovered from COVID-19 were included in the dataset.

The CDR3, from cysteine to phenylalanine, totals 17 residues. Only the CDR3 region is kept as DNA, spanning 51 bases read in frame from base 1. V lost 5 bases and J lost 7 bases, and the count of bases not matched to a germline gene is 15. From a lookup of the germline V gene (reference sequence), CDR1 and CDR2 are SEHNR and FQNEAQ. About this clone itself: Its recognized antigen is unknown. Qualities for individual bases were not recorded, and no much larger clone is one base off.

TCRbeta CDR3 regions were amplified from genomic DNA using the immunoSEQ Assay, a bias-controlled multiplex PCR. For the original study's pipeline: The number of nucleated cells in each sample was estimated from the amplification of reference gene primers within the assay. Sequence reads were collapsed and filtered to measure the absolute abundance of every unique TCRbeta CDR3 rearrangement. For each sample, productive Simpson clonality was calculated as the square root of Simpson's diversity index over productive rearrangements. Imported from immuneACCESS, the table was reduced by TCRdb to in-frame sequences with V and J called. These copies leave out some clones; in studies compared against another copy, an unresolved V gene accounts for under half, and the cause of the remainder is not known. D and trimming were read from the DNA, whereas the V and J calls and clone size are those reported in that table. Across this sample there are roughly 250,000 clones, with more than 65% seen only once. Around 3.6% of the sample belongs to the ten largest clones.

Here is what the overall study found, with its caveats: How much clinical and demographic metadata was included differed by source and by participant, and the metadata was provided uncurated.

The collaborating institutions used their own protocols to collect whole blood in K2EDTA tubes. For TCRbeta analysis, collaborators shipped samples in one of three forms: frozen whole blood, isolated PBMCs, or DNA extracted from either of those sample types. The sequence is built from TRBV7-9 and TRBJ1-5; 9 bases in between match TRBD1. The sequencing sample was made of peripheral blood. This receptor was identified in a middle-aged woman with active or convalescent COVID-19. The sequenced DNA is TGTGCCAGCAGCCAATGGACCGGGACAGGGATCGGACAGCCCCAGCATTTT. Its coded protein is CASSQWTGTGIGQPQHF.